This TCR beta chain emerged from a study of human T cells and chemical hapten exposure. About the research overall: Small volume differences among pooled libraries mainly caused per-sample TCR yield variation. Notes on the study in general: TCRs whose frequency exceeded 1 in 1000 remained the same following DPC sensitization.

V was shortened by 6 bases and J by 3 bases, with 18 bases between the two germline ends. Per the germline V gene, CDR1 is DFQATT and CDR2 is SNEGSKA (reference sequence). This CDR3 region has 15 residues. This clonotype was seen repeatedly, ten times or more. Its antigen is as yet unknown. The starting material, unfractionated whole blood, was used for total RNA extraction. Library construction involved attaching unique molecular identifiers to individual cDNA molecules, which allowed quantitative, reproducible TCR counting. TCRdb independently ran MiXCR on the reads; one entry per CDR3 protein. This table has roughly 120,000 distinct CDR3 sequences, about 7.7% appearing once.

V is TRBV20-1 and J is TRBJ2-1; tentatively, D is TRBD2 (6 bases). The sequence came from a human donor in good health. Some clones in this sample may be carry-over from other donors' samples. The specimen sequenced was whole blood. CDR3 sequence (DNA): TGCAGTGCCTCTTCGCGCGGAGGGTTCTACAATGAGCAGTTCTTC. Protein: CSASSRGGFYNEQFF.